This TCR beta chain is drawn from a study of metastatic and nonmetastatic thyroid tumors. Study context: Blood and tumor or nodule tissue repertoires from malignant and benign thyroid patients were compared. Findings of the study overall: Malignant thyroid tumors reportedly exceeded benign nodules significantly in TCR beta diversity, with the difference appearing in blood and tumor.

There were no patients who had received any treatment before thyroid surgery. This clone was seen at least ten times. Its specificity is not known. TCRdb re-analyzed the PCR reads through MiXCR. Counted here are 42,000 or so clones, under 20% occurring once; the ten biggest clones make up around 13%. This CDR3 is built from 16 residues. The germline gives CDR1 DFQATT, CDR2 SNEGSKA (reference sequence). V shed 0 bases, J shed 2 bases, and the junction held 6 bases outside the gene matches. Source material: tumor tissue. J is TRBJ2-5 and V is TRBV20-1; 10 nucleotides line up with TRBD2. This TCR derives from a female donor with papillary thyroid cancer or a benign thyroid nodule (not recorded which). Some clones in this sample may be carry-over from other donors' samples. In nucleotides, the CDR3 is TGCAGTGCTAGAGATCTTAGCGGGGGGATACAAGAGACCCAGTACTTC. Protein product: CSARDLSGGIQETQYF.